A selection of T cell receptor beta chains follows, all from one sample in a study of blood T cell repertoires in COVID-19. Clones were sequenced by immunoSEQ multiplex PCR, and TCRdb holds only the in-frame ones, with some missing. The table has around 700,000 clones, about 87% seen once; the top ten hold over 0.2%. The sample taken for sequencing was peripheral blood. The origin of the receptors is a woman aged 18 to 35 with acute or convalescent COVID-19. Each CDR3 is given with its conserved first and last residue. The D gene is left open where the match is weak. Where a row states a size, it is once, few, many or the class of an expanded clone; other rows omit it.

cdr3_aa: CASSQGNLVRSPLHF
cdr3_nt: TGCGCCAGCAGCCAAGGGAATCTAGTCCGTTCACCCCTCCACTTT
j_call: TRBJ1-6
clone_size: -
d_call: -
v_call: TRBV4-3

cdr3_aa: CASSQAIKRGGRSGELFF
cdr3_nt: TGTGCCAGCAGCCAAGCCATTAAGCGGGGGGGCCGGTCCGGGGAGCTGTTTTTT
j_call: TRBJ2-2
clone_size: -
d_call: TRBD2
v_call: TRBV4-2

cdr3_aa: CASRQAPSGNTIYF
cdr3_nt: TGTGCCAGCAGACAGGCTCCCTCTGGAAACACCATATATTTT
j_call: TRBJ1-3
clone_size: few
d_call: -
v_call: TRBV6-5

cdr3_aa: CATSRGTGLFSEQYF
cdr3_nt: TGTGCCACCAGCAGAGGGACAGGGCTTTTTAGCGAGCAGTACTTC
j_call: TRBJ2-7
clone_size: -
d_call: TRBD1
v_call: TRBV15

cdr3_aa: CATSNQGSSYEQYF
cdr3_nt: TGTGCCACCAGCAACCAGGGTAGCTCCTACGAGCAGTACTTC
j_call: TRBJ2-7
clone_size: -
d_call: -
v_call: TRBV15

cdr3_aa: CASSSDRAANTGELFF
cdr3_nt: TGTGCCAGCAGCTCGGACAGGGCAGCGAACACCGGGGAGCTGTTTTTT
j_call: TRBJ2-2
clone_size: -
d_call: TRBD1
v_call: TRBV7-3

cdr3_aa: CASSEGTENAEAFF
cdr3_nt: TGTGCCAGCAGTGAAGGGACAGAGAACGCTGAAGCTTTCTTT
j_call: TRBJ1-1
clone_size: few
d_call: -
v_call: TRBV6-1

cdr3_aa: CASSLTAGDTGELFF
cdr3_nt: TGTGCCAGCAGCTTAACAGCGGGGGACACCGGGGAGCTGTTTTTT
j_call: TRBJ2-2
clone_size: -
d_call: TRBD2
v_call: TRBV7-7

cdr3_aa: CASRGIEDSLYNEQFF
cdr3_nt: TGTGCCAGCAGGGGAATTGAGGACAGTTTATACAATGAGCAGTTCTTC
j_call: TRBJ2-1
clone_size: -
d_call: -
v_call: TRBV5-6

cdr3_aa: CASRGGRNQNSPLHF
cdr3_nt: TGTGCCAGCAGGGGCGGGAGGAACCAAAATTCACCCCTCCACTTT
j_call: TRBJ1-6
clone_size: -
d_call: -
v_call: TRBV25-1

cdr3_aa: CASSLTVLVRGYTF
cdr3_nt: TGTGCCAGCAGTTTGACCGTTTTGGTGAGGGGCTACACCTTC
j_call: TRBJ1-2
clone_size: few
d_call: -
v_call: TRBV28

cdr3_aa: CASSGFPQGQYFDEQYF
cdr3_nt: TGTGCCAGCAGTGGATTCCCCCAGGGACAGTACTTTGACGAGCAGTACTTC
j_call: TRBJ2-7
clone_size: once
d_call: TRBD1
v_call: TRBV25-1

cdr3_aa: CASDSSSNYGYTF
cdr3_nt: TGTGCCAGCGACAGCTCTTCAAACTATGGCTACACCTTC
j_call: TRBJ1-2
clone_size: -
d_call: -
v_call: TRBV2

cdr3_aa: CSASTGNNAGYTF
cdr3_nt: TGCAGCGCCTCAACAGGTAACAACGCTGGCTACACCTTC
j_call: TRBJ1-2
clone_size: -
d_call: -
v_call: TRBV29-1

cdr3_aa: CASSWEGGVSPLHF
cdr3_nt: TGTGCCAGCAGTTGGGAGGGCGGGGTTTCACCCCTCCACTTT
j_call: TRBJ1-6
clone_size: -
d_call: -
v_call: TRBV6-5

cdr3_aa: CASSFGVTDTQYF
cdr3_nt: TGTGCCAGCAGTTTCGGGGTGACAGATACGCAGTATTTT
j_call: TRBJ2-3
clone_size: -
d_call: -
v_call: TRBV12-3/TRBV12-4

cdr3_aa: CASSFEGRSYNEQFF
cdr3_nt: TGTGCCAGCAGCTTTGAGGGTAGGTCCTACAATGAGCAGTTCTTC
j_call: TRBJ2-1
clone_size: -
d_call: -
v_call: TRBV5-5

cdr3_aa: CASSRDAGDQPQHF
cdr3_nt: TGTGCCAGCAGTCGTGACGCGGGGGATCAGCCCCAGCATTTT
j_call: TRBJ1-5
clone_size: -
d_call: -
v_call: TRBV6-6

cdr3_aa: CASSQDRGGTANYGYTF
cdr3_nt: TGCGCCAGCAGCCAAGATAGGGGGGGCACCGCTAACTATGGCTACACCTTC
j_call: TRBJ1-2
clone_size: -
d_call: -
v_call: TRBV4-3

cdr3_aa: CASKGDRGNYGYTF
cdr3_nt: TGTGCCAGCAAAGGGGACAGGGGAAACTATGGCTACACCTTC
j_call: TRBJ1-2
clone_size: -
d_call: TRBD1
v_call: TRBV6-5

cdr3_aa: CASSYDGNQPQHF
cdr3_nt: TGCGCCAGCAGCTACGACGGGAATCAGCCCCAGCATTTT
j_call: TRBJ1-5
clone_size: -
d_call: -
v_call: TRBV5-1

cdr3_aa: CAIMELSNQPQHF
cdr3_nt: TGTGCCATCATGGAGTTGAGCAATCAGCCCCAGCATTTT
j_call: TRBJ1-5
clone_size: -
d_call: -
v_call: TRBV10-3

cdr3_aa: CASSQIQGDEQYF
cdr3_nt: TGTGCCAGTAGCCAAATCCAGGGGGACGAGCAGTACTTC
j_call: TRBJ2-7
clone_size: -
d_call: TRBD1
v_call: TRBV19

cdr3_aa: CASSLARYEQYF
cdr3_nt: TGTGCCAGCAGTCTTGCGCGATACGAGCAGTACTTC
j_call: TRBJ2-7
clone_size: -
d_call: -
v_call: TRBV6-6

cdr3_aa: CASSLGARNYGYTF
cdr3_nt: TGTGCCAGCAGTTTAGGGGCTAGGAACTATGGCTACACCTTC
j_call: TRBJ1-2
clone_size: -
d_call: -
v_call: TRBV27

cdr3_aa: CASSYYGGVGTEAFF
cdr3_nt: TGTGCCAGCAGTTACTACGGGGGAGTGGGCACTGAAGCTTTCTTT
j_call: TRBJ1-1
clone_size: -
d_call: -
v_call: TRBV6-6

cdr3_aa: CASSWDSYSPLHF
cdr3_nt: TGTGCCAGCAGTTGGGACAGTTATTCACCCCTCCACTTT
j_call: TRBJ1-6
clone_size: -
d_call: TRBD1
v_call: TRBV6-5

cdr3_aa: CASSHEQQGNSPLHF
cdr3_nt: TGCGCCAGCAGCCACGAACAACAGGGTAATTCACCCCTCCACTTT
j_call: TRBJ1-6
clone_size: -
d_call: -
v_call: TRBV5-1

cdr3_aa: CASSVGANYGYTF
cdr3_nt: TGTGCCAGCAGTGTGGGGGCAAACTATGGCTACACCTTC
j_call: TRBJ1-2
clone_size: -
d_call: -
v_call: TRBV2

cdr3_aa: CASSSGLLMFF
cdr3_nt: TGTGCCAGCAGCTCGGGGTTACTAATGTTTTTT
j_call: TRBJ1-4
clone_size: once
d_call: -
v_call: TRBV12-3/TRBV12-4

cdr3_aa: CASSLETGGHPNEKLFF
cdr3_nt: TGTGCCAGCTCACTAGAAACCGGGGGGCACCCGAATGAAAAACTGTTTTTT
j_call: TRBJ1-4
clone_size: -
d_call: -
v_call: TRBV18

cdr3_aa: CASSHLETQYF
cdr3_nt: TGTGCCAGCAGCCACTTGGAGACCCAGTACTTC
j_call: TRBJ2-5
clone_size: -
d_call: -
v_call: TRBV3-1/TRBV3-2

cdr3_aa: CASSWTGTSNQPQHF
cdr3_nt: TGCGCCAGCAGCTGGACAGGGACGAGCAATCAGCCCCAGCATTTT
j_call: TRBJ1-5
clone_size: -
d_call: TRBD1
v_call: TRBV5-1

cdr3_aa: CASNDKTDGLNTEAFF
cdr3_nt: TGTGCCAGCAATGATAAGACAGACGGGTTGAACACTGAAGCTTTCTTT
j_call: TRBJ1-1
clone_size: -
d_call: -
v_call: TRBV6-1

cdr3_aa: CASRKGGGNTEAFF
cdr3_nt: TGTGCCAGTAGGAAAGGGGGGGGGAACACTGAAGCTTTCTTT
j_call: TRBJ1-1
clone_size: -
d_call: -
v_call: TRBV19

cdr3_aa: CASSFGGGDIQYF
cdr3_nt: TGTGCCAGCAGTTTCGGAGGGGGGGACATTCAGTACTTC
j_call: TRBJ2-4
clone_size: -
d_call: -
v_call: TRBV27

cdr3_aa: CSVGQGPRVSYGYTF
cdr3_nt: TGCAGCGTTGGACAGGGGCCCAGGGTGAGCTATGGCTACACCTTC
j_call: TRBJ1-2
clone_size: -
d_call: TRBD1
v_call: TRBV29-1

cdr3_aa: CAWDTAGFQTNAEAFF
cdr3_nt: TGTGCCTGGGATACTGCAGGGTTCCAAACGAACGCTGAAGCTTTCTTT
j_call: TRBJ1-1
clone_size: -
d_call: -
v_call: TRBV30

cdr3_aa: CASSLGIAGAGNTIYF
cdr3_nt: TGTGCCAGCAGCTTAGGTATCGCAGGGGCCGGAAACACCATATATTTT
j_call: TRBJ1-3
clone_size: -
d_call: -
v_call: TRBV7-2

cdr3_aa: CASSPTGVGDSPLHF
cdr3_nt: TGCGCCAGCAGCCCTACAGGGGTGGGGGATTCACCCCTCCACTTT
j_call: TRBJ1-6
clone_size: -
d_call: TRBD1
v_call: TRBV4-1

cdr3_aa: CASSLSGQGGTEAFF
cdr3_nt: TGTGCCAGCAGTCTTTCGGGACAGGGGGGCACTGAAGCTTTCTTT
j_call: TRBJ1-1
clone_size: -
d_call: TRBD1
v_call: TRBV6-6

cdr3_aa: CASGQNNEQFF
cdr3_nt: TGTGCCAGCGGCCAGAACAATGAGCAGTTCTTC
j_call: TRBJ2-1
clone_size: -
d_call: -
v_call: TRBV9

cdr3_aa: CASSNSGGDQETQYF
cdr3_nt: TGTGCCAGCAGCAATAGTGGAGGGGACCAAGAGACCCAGTACTTC
j_call: TRBJ2-5
clone_size: -
d_call: -
v_call: TRBV7-9

cdr3_aa: CASSIGTGNQPQHF
cdr3_nt: TGTGCCAGTAGTATCGGGACAGGCAATCAGCCCCAGCATTTT
j_call: TRBJ1-5
clone_size: -
d_call: TRBD1
v_call: TRBV19

cdr3_aa: CASSQTGFGYTF
cdr3_nt: TGTGCCAGCAGCCAAACAGGGTTCGGCTACACCTTC
j_call: TRBJ1-2
clone_size: -
d_call: -
v_call: TRBV11-2

cdr3_aa: CASSFGAEQGLSPLHF
cdr3_nt: TGCGCCAGCAGCTTTGGGGCCGAACAGGGTCTTTCACCCCTCCACTTT
j_call: TRBJ1-6
clone_size: -
d_call: -
v_call: TRBV5-1

cdr3_aa: CATSEALGTGGDQPQHF
cdr3_nt: TGTGCCACCAGTGAGGCGCTCGGGACAGGGGGCGACCAGCCCCAGCATTTT
j_call: TRBJ1-5
clone_size: -
d_call: TRBD1
v_call: TRBV24-1

cdr3_aa: CASSPPGTSGGGEQYF
cdr3_nt: TGTGCCAGCTCACCACCCGGGACTAGCGGGGGCGGCGAGCAGTACTTC
j_call: TRBJ2-7
clone_size: -
d_call: TRBD2
v_call: TRBV18

cdr3_aa: CASSIGDRVGVEAFF
cdr3_nt: TGTGCCAGTAGTATAGGGGACAGGGTAGGGGTTGAAGCTTTCTTT
j_call: TRBJ1-1
clone_size: -
d_call: TRBD1
v_call: TRBV19

cdr3_aa: CASSRDLNEKLFF
cdr3_nt: TGTGCCAGCTCGCGGGACCTTAATGAAAAACTGTTTTTT
j_call: TRBJ1-4
clone_size: -
d_call: -
v_call: TRBV18

cdr3_aa: CASTRQYPTSPSYEQYF
cdr3_nt: TGTGCCAGCACCAGACAGTACCCAACCTCCCCATCCTACGAGCAGTACTTC
j_call: TRBJ2-7
clone_size: -
d_call: -
v_call: TRBV2

cdr3_aa: CASSISGTGLKYTEAFF
cdr3_nt: TGTGCCAGTAGTATTTCCGGGACAGGACTGAAATACACTGAAGCTTTCTTT
j_call: TRBJ1-1
clone_size: -
d_call: TRBD1
v_call: TRBV19

cdr3_aa: CASSYSLSGGGYNEQFF
cdr3_nt: TGTGCCAGCAGTTACTCCCTTAGCGGGGGGGGCTACAATGAGCAGTTCTTC
j_call: TRBJ2-1
clone_size: -
d_call: TRBD2
v_call: TRBV6-2/TRBV6-3

cdr3_aa: CASSLTGSRTEAFF
cdr3_nt: TGTGCCAGCAGCTTGACAGGGAGTAGGACTGAAGCTTTCTTT
j_call: TRBJ1-1
clone_size: -
d_call: -
v_call: TRBV5-4

cdr3_aa: CASSEEPATNEKLFF
cdr3_nt: TGTGCCAGCAGTGAAGAGCCGGCAACTAATGAAAAACTGTTTTTT
j_call: TRBJ1-4
clone_size: -
d_call: -
v_call: TRBV2

cdr3_aa: CASSIQGFNTEAFF
cdr3_nt: TGTGCCAGCAGTATACAGGGCTTTAACACTGAAGCTTTCTTT
j_call: TRBJ1-1
clone_size: -
d_call: -
v_call: TRBV6-5

cdr3_aa: CASSTPGTIGFEKLFF
cdr3_nt: TGTGCCAGCAGTACCCCCGGCACTATCGGATTCGAAAAACTGTTTTTT
j_call: TRBJ1-4
clone_size: few
d_call: -
v_call: TRBV25-1